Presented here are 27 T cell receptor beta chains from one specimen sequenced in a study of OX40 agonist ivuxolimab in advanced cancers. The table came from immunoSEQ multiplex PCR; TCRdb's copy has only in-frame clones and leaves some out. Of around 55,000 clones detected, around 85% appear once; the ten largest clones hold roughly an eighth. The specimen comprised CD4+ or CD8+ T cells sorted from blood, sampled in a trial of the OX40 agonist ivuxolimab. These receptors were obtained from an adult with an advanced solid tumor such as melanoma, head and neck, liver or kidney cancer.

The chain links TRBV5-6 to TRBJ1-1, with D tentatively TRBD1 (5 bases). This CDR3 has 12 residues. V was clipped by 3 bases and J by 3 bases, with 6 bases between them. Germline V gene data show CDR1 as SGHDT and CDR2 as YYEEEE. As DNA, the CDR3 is TGTGCCAGCAGCTGGGGGGACACTGAAGCTTTCTTT. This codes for CASSWGDTEAFF.

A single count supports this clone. The CDR3 here is CASSPQTGAMNTEAFF. In nucleotides, the CDR3 is TGTGCCAGCAGCCCGCAGACAGGGGCTATGAACACTGAAGCTTTCTTT. The rearrangement links TRBV11-2 to TRBJ1-1; the match to TRBD1 covers 8 bases. The CDR3 is 16 amino acids. V shed 5 bases and J 0 bases; nucleotides not matched to a gene: 8. Germline CDR1 SGHAT, CDR2 FQNNGV. Combining the CDR3 with reference TRBV11-2 and TRBJ1-1 gives the whole variable domain EAGVAQSPRYKIIEKRQSVAFWCNPISGHATLYWYQQILGQGPKLLIQFQNNGVVDDSQLPKDRFSAERLKGVDSTLKIQPAKLEDSAVYLCASSPQTGAMNTEAFFGQGTRLTVV.

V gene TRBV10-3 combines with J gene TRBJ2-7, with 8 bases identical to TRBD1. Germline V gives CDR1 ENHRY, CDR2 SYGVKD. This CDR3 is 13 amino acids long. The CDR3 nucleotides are TGTCCACTCGCTGGACAGGGAGCCTACGAGCAGTACTTC. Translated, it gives CPLAGQGAYEQYF.

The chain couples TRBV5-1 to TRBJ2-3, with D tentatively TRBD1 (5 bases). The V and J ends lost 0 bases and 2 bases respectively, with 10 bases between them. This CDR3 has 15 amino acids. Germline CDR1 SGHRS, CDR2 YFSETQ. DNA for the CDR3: TGCGCCAGCAGCTTGGGCAGGGTTTCCACAGATACGCAGTATTTT. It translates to CASSLGRVSTDTQYF. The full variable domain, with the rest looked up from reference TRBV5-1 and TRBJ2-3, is KAGVTQTPRYLIKTRGQQVTLSCSPISGHRSVSWYQQTPGQGLQFLFEYFSETQRNKGNFPGRFSGRQFSNSRSEMNVSTLELGDSALYLCASSLGRVSTDTQYFGPGTRLTVL.

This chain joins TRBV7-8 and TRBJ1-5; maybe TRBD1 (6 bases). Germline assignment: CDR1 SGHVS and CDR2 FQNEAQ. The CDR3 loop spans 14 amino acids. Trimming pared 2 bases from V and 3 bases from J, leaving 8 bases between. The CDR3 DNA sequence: TGTGCCAGCAGCTTAAGACAGGACAATCAGCCCCAGCATTTT. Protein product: CASSLRQDNQPQHF.

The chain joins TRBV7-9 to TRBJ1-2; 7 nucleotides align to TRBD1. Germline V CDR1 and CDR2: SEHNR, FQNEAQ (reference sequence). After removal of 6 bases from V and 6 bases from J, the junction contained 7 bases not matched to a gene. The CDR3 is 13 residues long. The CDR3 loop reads CASSSDRVHGYTF. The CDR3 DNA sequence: TGTGCCAGCAGTTCAGACAGGGTGCATGGCTACACCTTC. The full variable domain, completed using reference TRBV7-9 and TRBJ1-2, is DTGVSQNPRHKITKRGQNVTFRCDPISEHNRLYWYRQTLGQGPEFLTYFQNEAQLEKSRLLSDRFSAERPKGSFSTLEIQRTEQGDSAMYLCASSSDRVHGYTFGSGTRLTVV.

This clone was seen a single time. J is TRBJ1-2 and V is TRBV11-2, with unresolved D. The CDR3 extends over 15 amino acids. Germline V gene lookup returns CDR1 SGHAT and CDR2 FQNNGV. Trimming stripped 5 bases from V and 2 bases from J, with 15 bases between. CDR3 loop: CASSPQTLGNYGYTF. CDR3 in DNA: TGTGCCAGCAGCCCGCAAACCTTGGGGAACTATGGCTACACCTTC.

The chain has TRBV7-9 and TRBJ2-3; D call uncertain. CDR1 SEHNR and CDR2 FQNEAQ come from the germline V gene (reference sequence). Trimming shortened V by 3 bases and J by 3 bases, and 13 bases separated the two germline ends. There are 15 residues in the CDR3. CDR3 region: CASSFGWASTDTQYF. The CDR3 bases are TGTGCCAGCAGCTTTGGCTGGGCCAGTACAGATACGCAGTATTTT. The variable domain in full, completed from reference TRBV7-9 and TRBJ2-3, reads DTGVSQNPRHKITKRGQNVTFRCDPISEHNRLYWYRQTLGQGPEFLTYFQNEAQLEKSRLLSDRFSAERPKGSFSTLEIQRTEQGDSAMYLCASSFGWASTDTQYFGPGTRLTVL.

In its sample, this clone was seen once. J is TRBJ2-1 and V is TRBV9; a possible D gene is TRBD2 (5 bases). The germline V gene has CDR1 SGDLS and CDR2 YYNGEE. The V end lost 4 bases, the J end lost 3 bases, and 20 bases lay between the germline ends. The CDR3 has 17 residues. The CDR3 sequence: CASSNPVDGMGYNEQFF. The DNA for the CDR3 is TGTGCCAGCAGCAACCCAGTTGACGGGATGGGCTACAATGAGCAGTTCTTC.

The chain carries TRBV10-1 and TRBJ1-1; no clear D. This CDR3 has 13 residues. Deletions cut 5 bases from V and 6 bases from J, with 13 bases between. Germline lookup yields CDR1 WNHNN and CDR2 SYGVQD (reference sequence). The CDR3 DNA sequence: TGCGCCAGCAGTTTCACCGGGATCGCTGAAGCTTTCTTT. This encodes CASSFTGIAEAFF.

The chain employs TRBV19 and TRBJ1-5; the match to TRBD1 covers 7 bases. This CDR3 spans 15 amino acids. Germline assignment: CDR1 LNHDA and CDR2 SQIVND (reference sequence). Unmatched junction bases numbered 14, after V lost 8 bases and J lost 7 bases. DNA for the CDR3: TGTGCCAGTCATACAACAGGGGCAAGGAAACAGCCCCAGCATTTT. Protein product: CASHTTGARKQPQHF.

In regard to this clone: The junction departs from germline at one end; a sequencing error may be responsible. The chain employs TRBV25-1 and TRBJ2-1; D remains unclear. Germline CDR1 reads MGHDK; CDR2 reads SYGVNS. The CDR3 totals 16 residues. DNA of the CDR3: TGTGCCAGCAGTGGGCTCAGATCTAATGAAGGTAATGGGCAGTTCTTC. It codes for CASSGLRSNEGNGQFF.

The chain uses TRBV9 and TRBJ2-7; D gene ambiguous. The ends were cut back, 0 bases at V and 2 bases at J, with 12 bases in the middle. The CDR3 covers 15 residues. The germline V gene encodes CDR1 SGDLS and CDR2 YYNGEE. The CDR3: CASSVEGVGPYEQYF. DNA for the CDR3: TGTGCCAGCAGCGTAGAGGGTGTAGGGCCCTACGAGCAGTACTTC. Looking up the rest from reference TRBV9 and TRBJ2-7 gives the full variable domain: DSGVTQTPKHLITATGQRVTLRCSPRSGDLSVYWYQQSLDQGLQFLIQYYNGEERAKGNILERFSAQQFPDLHSELNLSSLELGDSALYFCASSVEGVGPYEQYFGPGTRLTVT.

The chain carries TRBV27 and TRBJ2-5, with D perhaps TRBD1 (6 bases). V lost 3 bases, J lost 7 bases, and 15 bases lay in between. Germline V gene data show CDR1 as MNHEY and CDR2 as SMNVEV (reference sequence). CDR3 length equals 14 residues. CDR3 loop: CASSLDSLSATQYF. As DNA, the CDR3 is TGTGCCAGCAGTTTGGACAGTTTGTCTGCGACCCAGTACTTC.

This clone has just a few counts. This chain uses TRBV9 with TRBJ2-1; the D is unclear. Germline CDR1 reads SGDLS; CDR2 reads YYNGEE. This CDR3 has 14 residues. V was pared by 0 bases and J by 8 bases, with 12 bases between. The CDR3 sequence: CASSVEEVRDEQFF. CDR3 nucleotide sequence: TGTGCCAGCAGCGTAGAAGAAGTGCGCGATGAGCAGTTCTTC.

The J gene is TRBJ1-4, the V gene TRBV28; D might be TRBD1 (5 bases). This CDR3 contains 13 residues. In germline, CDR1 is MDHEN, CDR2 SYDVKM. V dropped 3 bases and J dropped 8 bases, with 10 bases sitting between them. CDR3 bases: TGTGCCAGCAGTTTCCAGGGAGGAGAAAAACTGTTTTTT. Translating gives CASSFQGGEKLFF.

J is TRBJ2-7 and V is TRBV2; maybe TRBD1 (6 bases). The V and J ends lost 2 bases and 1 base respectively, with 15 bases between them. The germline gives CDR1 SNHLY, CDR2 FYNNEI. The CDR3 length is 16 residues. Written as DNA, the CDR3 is TGTGCCAGCAGTGAATTCGGGGCAGGGGTGTCCTACGAGCAGTACTTC. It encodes CASSEFGAGVSYEQYF.

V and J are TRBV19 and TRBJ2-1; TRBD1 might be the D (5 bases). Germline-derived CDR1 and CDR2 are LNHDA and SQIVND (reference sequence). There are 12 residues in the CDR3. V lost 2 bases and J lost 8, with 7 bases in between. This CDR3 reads CASSILGDEQFF. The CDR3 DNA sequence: TGTGCCAGTAGTATATTAGGGGATGAGCAGTTCTTC.

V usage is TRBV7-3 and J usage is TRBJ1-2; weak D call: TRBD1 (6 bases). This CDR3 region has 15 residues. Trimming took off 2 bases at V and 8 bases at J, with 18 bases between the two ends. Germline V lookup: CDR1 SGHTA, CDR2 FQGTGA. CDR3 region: CASSLLGGGSEGYTF. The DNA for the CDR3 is TGTGCCAGCAGCTTACTAGGGGGTGGGTCGGAAGGCTACACCTTC.

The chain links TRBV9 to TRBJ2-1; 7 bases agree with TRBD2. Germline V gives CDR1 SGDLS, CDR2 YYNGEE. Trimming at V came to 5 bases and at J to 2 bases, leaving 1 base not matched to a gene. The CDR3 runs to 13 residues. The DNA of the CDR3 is TGTGCCAGCAGTGGGGGGGCCTACAATGAGCAGTTCTTC. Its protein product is CASSGGAYNEQFF.

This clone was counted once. DNA of the CDR3: TGTGCCAGCAGCTTGGCGGCCCAAGAGACCCAGTACTTC. This encodes CASSLAAQETQYF. The chain is built from TRBV5-6 and TRBJ2-5; D is uncertain. Germline V gives CDR1 SGHDT, CDR2 YYEEEE. CDR3 length: 13 amino acids. Trimming took off 0 bases at V and 1 base at J, with 4 bases between the two ends.

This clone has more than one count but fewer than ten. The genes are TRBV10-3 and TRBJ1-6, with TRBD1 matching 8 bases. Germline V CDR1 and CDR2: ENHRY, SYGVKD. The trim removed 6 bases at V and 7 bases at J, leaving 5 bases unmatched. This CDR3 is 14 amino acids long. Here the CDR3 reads CAIRKTGENSPLHF. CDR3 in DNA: TGTGCCATCAGAAAGACAGGGGAGAATTCACCCCTCCACTTT.

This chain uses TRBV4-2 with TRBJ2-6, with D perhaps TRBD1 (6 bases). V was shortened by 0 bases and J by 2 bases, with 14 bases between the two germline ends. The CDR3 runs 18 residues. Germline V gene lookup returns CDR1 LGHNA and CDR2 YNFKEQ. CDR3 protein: CASSQDLMGAPGANVLTF. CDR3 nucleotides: TGTGCCAGCAGCCAAGATCTTATGGGGGCGCCTGGGGCCAACGTCCTGACTTTC.

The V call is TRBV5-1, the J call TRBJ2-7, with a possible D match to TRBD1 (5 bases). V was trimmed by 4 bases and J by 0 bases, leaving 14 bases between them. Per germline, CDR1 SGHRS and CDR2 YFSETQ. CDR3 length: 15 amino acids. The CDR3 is CASSPAQGSSYEQYF. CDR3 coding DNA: TGCGCCAGCAGCCCGGCCCAGGGTAGCTCCTACGAGCAGTACTTC.

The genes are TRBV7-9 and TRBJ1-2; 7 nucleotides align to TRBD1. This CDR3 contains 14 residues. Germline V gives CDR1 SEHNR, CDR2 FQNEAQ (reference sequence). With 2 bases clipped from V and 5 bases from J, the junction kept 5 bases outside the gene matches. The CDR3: CASSLLGQNYGYTF. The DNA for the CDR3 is TGTGCCAGCAGCTTATTGGGACAGAATTATGGCTACACCTTC.

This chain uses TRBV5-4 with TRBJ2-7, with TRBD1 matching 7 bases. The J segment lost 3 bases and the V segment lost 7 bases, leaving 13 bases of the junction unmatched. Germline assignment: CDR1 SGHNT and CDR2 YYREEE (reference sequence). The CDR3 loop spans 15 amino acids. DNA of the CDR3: TGTGCCAGCCGCGACAGGGCATCCTCCGGCTACGAGCAGTACTTC. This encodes CASRDRASSGYEQYF. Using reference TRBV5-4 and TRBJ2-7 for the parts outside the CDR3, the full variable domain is ETGVTQSPTHLIKTRGQQVTLRCSSQSGHNTVSWYQQALGQGPQFIFQYYREEENGRGNFPPRFSGLQFPNYSSELNVNALELDDSALYLCASRDRASSGYEQYFGPGTRLTVT.

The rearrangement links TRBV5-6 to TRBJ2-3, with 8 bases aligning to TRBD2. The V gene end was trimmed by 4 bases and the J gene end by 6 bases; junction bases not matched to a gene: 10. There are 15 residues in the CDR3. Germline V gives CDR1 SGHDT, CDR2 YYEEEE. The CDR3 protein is CASSPIVIAGDTQYF. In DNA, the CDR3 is TGTGCCAGCAGCCCCATCGTAATAGCGGGGGATACGCAGTATTTT.